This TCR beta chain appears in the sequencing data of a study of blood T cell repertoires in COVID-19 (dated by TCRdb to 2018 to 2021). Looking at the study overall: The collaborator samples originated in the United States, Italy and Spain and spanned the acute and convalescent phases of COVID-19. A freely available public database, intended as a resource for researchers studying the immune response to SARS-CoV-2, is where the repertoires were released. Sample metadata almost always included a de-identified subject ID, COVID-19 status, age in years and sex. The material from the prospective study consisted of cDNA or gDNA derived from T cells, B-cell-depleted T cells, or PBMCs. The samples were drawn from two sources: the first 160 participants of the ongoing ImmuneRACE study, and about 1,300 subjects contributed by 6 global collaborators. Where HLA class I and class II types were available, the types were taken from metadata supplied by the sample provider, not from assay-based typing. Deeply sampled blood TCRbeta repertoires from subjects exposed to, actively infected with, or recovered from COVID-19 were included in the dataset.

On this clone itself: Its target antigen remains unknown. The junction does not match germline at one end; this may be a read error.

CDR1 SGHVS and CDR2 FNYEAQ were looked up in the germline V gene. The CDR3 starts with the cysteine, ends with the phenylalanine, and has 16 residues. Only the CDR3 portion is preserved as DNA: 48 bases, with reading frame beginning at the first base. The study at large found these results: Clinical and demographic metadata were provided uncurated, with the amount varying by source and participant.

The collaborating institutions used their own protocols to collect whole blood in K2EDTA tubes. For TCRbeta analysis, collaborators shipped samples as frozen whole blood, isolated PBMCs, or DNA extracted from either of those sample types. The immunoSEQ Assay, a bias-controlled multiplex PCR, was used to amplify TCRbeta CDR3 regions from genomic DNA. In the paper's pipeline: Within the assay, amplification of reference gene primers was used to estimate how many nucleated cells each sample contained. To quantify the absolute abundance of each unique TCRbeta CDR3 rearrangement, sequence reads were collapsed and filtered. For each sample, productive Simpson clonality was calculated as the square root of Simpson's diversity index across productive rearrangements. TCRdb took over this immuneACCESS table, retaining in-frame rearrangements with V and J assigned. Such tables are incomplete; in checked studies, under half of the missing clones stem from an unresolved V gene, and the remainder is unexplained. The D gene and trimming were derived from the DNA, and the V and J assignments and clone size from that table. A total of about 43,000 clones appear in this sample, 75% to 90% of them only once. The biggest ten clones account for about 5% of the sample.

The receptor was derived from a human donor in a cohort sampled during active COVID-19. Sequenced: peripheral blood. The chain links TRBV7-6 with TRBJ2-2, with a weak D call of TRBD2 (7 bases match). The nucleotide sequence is TGTGCCAGCAGCGCCCGAGGGGGAGGGAACAACGGGGAGCTGTTTTTT. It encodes CASSARGGGNNGELFF.